Listed below are T cell receptor beta chains from one sample, sequenced in a study of identical twins' blood T cells. Via MiXCR, TCRdb re-called the 5' RACE reads, giving one row per CDR3 protein. The table has roughly 1,200 distinct CDR3 sequences, approximately 87% seen once. Sequences were obtained from PBMCs. These receptors originate from a woman aged 18-55 years in good health. The CDR3 runs from the conserved cysteine through the conserved F or W. A D gene is named only where the DNA matches it firmly. The size field is filled for only some rows; it gives once, few, many or a size class.

d_call,j_call,clone_size,v_call,cdr3_nt,cdr3_aa
TRBD1,TRBJ1-1,NA,TRBV6-1,TGTGCCAGCAGTATGACAGGGGGCGCAGCTTTCTTT,CASSMTGGAAFF
NA,TRBJ1-1,NA,TRBV15,TGTGCCACCAGCAGAGCTATAATGAACACTGAAGCTTTCTTT,CATSRAIMNTEAFF
NA,TRBJ2-5,NA,TRBV7-9,TGTGCCAGCAGCTTATCGGACGAGACCCAGTACTTC,CASSLSDETQYF
NA,TRBJ1-1,NA,TRBV30,TGTGCCTGGATTGGAGAGGGGAACACTGAAGCTTTCTTT,CAWIGEGNTEAFF
TRBD2,TRBJ2-3,NA,TRBV7-9,TGTGCCAGCAGCTTAGCATCCCGGGGGGGCGCGTTCGATACGCAGTATTTT,CASSLASRGGAFDTQYF
NA,TRBJ2-1,NA,TRBV7-9,TGTGCCAGCAGCTTAACTACGGGGACCTGGAATGAGCAGTTCTTC,CASSLTTGTWNEQFF
NA,TRBJ1-1,NA,TRBV29-1,TGCAGCGTCGGGGTTTGGACTGAAGCTTTCTTT,CSVGVWTEAFF
TRBD1,TRBJ1-4,NA,TRBV29-1,TGCAGCGCTGCGGGACAGCCCTTCGAAAAACTGTTTTTT,CSAAGQPFEKLFF
NA,TRBJ2-3,NA,TRBV7-2,TGTGCCAGCAGCTTTCAGGCAGGGAACACAGATACGCAGTATTTT,CASSFQAGNTDTQYF
NA,TRBJ1-6,NA,TRBV7-2,TGTGCCAGCAGCCCGCGGGACTTTAATTCACCCCTCCACTTT,CASSPRDFNSPLHF
NA,TRBJ2-1,NA,TRBV20-1,TGCAGTGCTAGTGTGTACAATGAGCAGTTCTTC,CSASVYNEQFF
NA,TRBJ1-1,NA,TRBV6-2/TRBV6-3,TGTGCCAGCAGTTGGTACCCCATGAACACTGAAGCTTTCTTT,CASSWYPMNTEAFF
NA,TRBJ2-5,NA,TRBV7-3,TGTGCCAGCAGCTCATCTTCCGGGGGAGAGACCCAGTACTTC,CASSSSSGGETQYF
NA,TRBJ1-1,NA,TRBV18,TGTGACAGCTCACTGGGCTTTCGGAACACTGAAGCTTTCTTT,CDSSLGFRNTEAFF
NA,TRBJ1-4,NA,TRBV11-1,TGTGCCAGCAGCGATGATGGACAGCTTAATGAAAAACTGTTTTTT,CASSDDGQLNEKLFF
NA,TRBJ2-5,NA,TRBV10-3,TGTGCCATCATAGTAGCCCCCCAAGAGACCCAGTACTTC,CAIIVAPQETQYF
NA,TRBJ1-1,few,TRBV4-2,TGTGCCAGCAGCCTCTATCCCCCTGAAGCTTTCTTT,CASSLYPPEAFF
NA,TRBJ2-1,NA,TRBV29-1,TGCAGCGTTCAAGTAGCAGCTAATGAGCAGTTCTTC,CSVQVAANEQFF
NA,TRBJ1-1,NA,TRBV15,TGTGCCACCAGGGAGGACAGCACTGAAGCTTTCTTT,CATREDSTEAFF
NA,TRBJ1-2,NA,TRBV10-3,TGTGCCATCCGGTGGGGGCCCCTTAACTATGGCTACACCTTC,CAIRWGPLNYGYTF
NA,TRBJ1-6,few,TRBV7-6,TGTGCCAGCAGCTCGGGACACATCAATTCACCCCTCCACTTT,CASSSGHINSPLHF
NA,TRBJ2-1,NA,TRBV6-5,TGTGCCAGCAGTTACTCGATTCGGGGCGGCAATGAGCAGTTCTTC,CASSYSIRGGNEQFF
NA,TRBJ2-1,few,TRBV7-9,TGTGCCAGCAGCTTAGGGAGCAGTGCTAATGAGCAGTTCTTC,CASSLGSSANEQFF
NA,TRBJ2-5,few,TRBV7-9,TGTGCCAGCAGCCCCCTCGCCGTGGGCCTTGGAGAGACCCAGTACTTC,CASSPLAVGLGETQYF
TRBD1,TRBJ1-1,NA,TRBV10-3,TGTGCCATCAGGACAGGGGTGGGGAACACTGAAGCTTTCTTT,CAIRTGVGNTEAFF
NA,TRBJ1-1,NA,TRBV30,TGTGCCTGGAGCATGAACACTGAAGCTTTCTTT,CAWSMNTEAFF
NA,TRBJ2-3,NA,TRBV30,TGTGCCTGGAGTCCGGCAGATACGCAGTATTTT,CAWSPADTQYF
NA,TRBJ1-1,NA,TRBV18,TGTGCCAGCTCATCGAGACGGGGGAACACTGAAGCTTTCTTT,CASSSRRGNTEAFF
NA,TRBJ1-1,NA,TRBV7-2,TGTGCCAGCAGCTTAGCGGTCACTGAAGCTTTCTTT,CASSLAVTEAFF
NA,TRBJ1-1,NA,TRBV3-1,TGTGCCAGCAGCCAAAACGGCCTGAACACTGAAGCTTTCTTT,CASSQNGLNTEAFF
NA,TRBJ1-3,NA,TRBV7-4,TGTGCCAGCAGCTTAGCACCAACCTTTTCTGTCCTCGGAAACACCATATATTTT,CASSLAPTFSVLGNTIYF
NA,TRBJ1-5,few,TRBV10-1,TGCGCCAGCAGTGACTCCGGAGGTGGCAATCAGCCCCAGCATTTT,CASSDSGGGNQPQHF
NA,TRBJ2-7,NA,TRBV20-1,TGCAGTGCTAGAAACGGGGCGGACTACGAGCAGTACTTC,CSARNGADYEQYF
NA,TRBJ2-2,NA,TRBV12-3/TRBV12-4,TGTGCCAGCAGTGGATACGGGGAGCTGTTTTTT,CASSGYGELFF
NA,TRBJ2-1,NA,TRBV7-6,TGTGCCAGCAGCCACGCGGGCCATGAGCAGTTCTTC,CASSHAGHEQFF
NA,TRBJ2-2,NA,TRBV30,TGTGCCTGGAGTCTCAACACCGGGGAGCTGTTTTTT,CAWSLNTGELFF
TRBD1,TRBJ1-1,few,TRBV10-1,TGCGCCAGCAGTGAGATAAGGGGGCTAACGGACACTGAAGCTTTCTTT,CASSEIRGLTDTEAFF
NA,TRBJ1-1,NA,TRBV5-6,TGTGCCAGCAGCTTCTGGGGCGGTGAAGCTTTCTTT,CASSFWGGEAFF
NA,TRBJ2-2,once,TRBV20-1,TGCAGTGCTCGCCTCTCTTATAGCACCGGGGAGCTGTTTTTT,CSARLSYSTGELFF
TRBD1,TRBJ1-2,NA,TRBV6-5,TGTGCCAGCAGTTTGAGGACAGGGGTTGGCTACACCTTC,CASSLRTGVGYTF
NA,TRBJ2-3,NA,TRBV7-9,TGTGCCAGCAGCTTCGGGGGTAGCACAGATACGCAGTATTTT,CASSFGGSTDTQYF
TRBD2,TRBJ2-7,NA,TRBV7-2,TGTGCCAGCAGCTTAGGGGTAGCGGGGGACTACGAGCAGTACTTC,CASSLGVAGDYEQYF
TRBD1,TRBJ1-1,NA,TRBV10-1,TGCGCCAGCCAGAACGACAGGGTCTTGATGAACACTGAAGCTTTCTTT,CASQNDRVLMNTEAFF
NA,TRBJ2-7,NA,TRBV7-6,TGTGCCAGCAGCTTAGTTGCCGGGGGCTACGAGCAGTACTTC,CASSLVAGGYEQYF